The present T cell receptor (beta chain) was sequenced within a study of shared T cell receptors in the human thymus. Clones were sequenced by immunoSEQ multiplex PCR, and TCRdb holds only the in-frame ones, with some missing. The table includes more than 550,000 clones, over 75% detected once. CDR1 and CDR2 (germline): SGDLS, YYNGEE. CDR3 length equals 14 residues. The V end lost 4 bases, the J end lost 5 bases, and 15 bases lay between the germline ends. These data also featured in a second study, about human thymus T cells. That source notes: V and J genes seemed to be used with bias in thymic and blood repertoires. Related research described thymic repertoires that were highly overlapping among unrelated individuals.

The sequenced material came from thymocytes. The rearrangement links TRBV9 to TRBJ2-5; D not resolved. The sequence derives from a boy in the first two years of life with a congenital heart defect. The CDR3 DNA follows: TGTGCCAGCAGCCCAGACCCGAGGAAGGAGACCCAGTACTTC. This translates into CASSPDPRKETQYF.